A single T cell receptor (beta chain) is shown here with its context. Its matching antigen is unknown. Trimming shortened V by 0 bases and J by 4 bases, and 9 bases separated the two germline ends. CDR1 and CDR2 from the germline V gene are MGHRA and YSYEKL. The CDR3 is 14 residues long. The data derive from a study of OX40 agonist ivuxolimab in advanced cancers. Across the whole study: Ivuxolimab, which is an agonistic anti-OX40 (CD134) antibody, was administered to the patients. Dose-escalation cases comprised hepatocellular carcinoma, melanoma, renal cell or head and neck cancer.

Study-wide points: CD4+ and CD8+ blood T cells expanded clonally by week 6 at 0.1 to 3.0 mg/kg. Among some nonresponders, normalized T-cell clonal expansion was also low.

Libraries were prepared by immunoSEQ multiplex PCR; TCRdb keeps only in-frame clonotypes and omits some of them. The data hold some 95,000 clones, with more than 85% observed a single time. The sequencing used CD4+ or CD8+ T cells sorted from blood, collected in a trial of the OX40 agonist ivuxolimab. The chain couples TRBV4-1 to TRBJ1-2; D is possibly TRBD1 (6 bases). The receptor was isolated from an adult with an advanced solid tumor such as melanoma, head and neck, liver or kidney cancer. In DNA, the CDR3 is TGCGCCAGCAGCCAAGAACAGGGCGGCTATGGCTACACCTTC. This codes for CASSQEQGGYGYTF.